Shown below are 18 T cell receptor beta chains from a single sample sequenced in a study of T cells in Graves' hyperthyroidism and ophthalmopathy. TCR beta CDR3 sequences were amplified from RNA transcripts. The TCR CDR3 was amplified in a first-round RT-PCR using the HTBI primer set. Each CDR3 protein is one row after TCRdb ran MiXCR on the multiplex PCR reads. The sample includes around 560,000 distinct CDR3 sequences, 16% seen only once; the top ten take approximately 20%. Source material: blood. These receptors originate from a woman younger than 35 with Graves' hyperthyroidism.

The genes are TRBV5-1 and TRBJ2-3, with 8 bases matching TRBD2. Trimming took 2 bases from V and 6 from J; bases not matched to a gene: 14. Germline V gives CDR1 SGHRS, CDR2 YFSETQ. There are 17 residues in the CDR3. The CDR3 DNA reads as TGCGCCAGCAGCTTCGGTAGCGGGGCGTTCGAGGACGATACGCAGTATTTT. Translating it yields CASSFGSGAFEDDTQYF.

The J gene is TRBJ2-3, the V gene TRBV4-2; D is unresolved. This CDR3 is built from 18 residues. Germline CDR1 reads LGHNA; CDR2 reads YNFKEQ. Trimming cost V 4 bases and J 3 bases, with 23 bases left between them. This chain's CDR3 is CASSRTVSALPSTDTQYF. The CDR3 coding sequence is TGTGCCAGCAGCCGTACAGTCTCTGCCTTGCCGTCGACAGATACGCAGTATTTT.

The rearrangement links TRBV28 to TRBJ2-3; no clear D. Trimming took off 3 bases at V and 4 bases at J, with 5 bases between the two ends. The CDR3 has 12 amino acids. CDR1 and CDR2 (germline): MDHEN, SYDVKM. CDR3 DNA sequence: TGTGCCAGCAGTTTTAAGCCAGATACGCAGTATTTT. This translates into CASSFKPDTQYF. Filled out from reference TRBV28 and TRBJ2-3, the complete variable domain reads DVKVTQSSRYLVKRTGEKVFLECVQDMDHENMFWYRQDPGLGLRLIYFSYDVKMKEKGDIPEGYSVSREKKERFSLILESASTNQTSMYLCASSFKPDTQYFGPGTRLTVL.

CDR3 protein: CSPLRQGEGNEQFF. The CDR3, as DNA: TGCAGCCCCCTCCGACAGGGAGAGGGCAATGAGCAGTTCTTC. The chain employs TRBV29-1 and TRBJ2-1; TRBD1 matches 7 bases. From germline, CDR1 is SQVTM and CDR2 ANQGSEA. V lost 8 bases and J lost 6; bases outside the gene matches: 13. The CDR3 extends over 14 amino acids.

The chain is built from TRBV6-1 and TRBJ1-1; no reliable D call. Germline CDR1 is MNHNS and CDR2 is SASEGT. CDR3 length equals 14 residues. The V end was cut by 6 bases, the J end by 3 bases, with 14 bases between. This CDR3 is CASSRYSSDTEAFF. The DNA for the CDR3 is TGTGCCAGCAGCCGATACTCTTCGGACACTGAAGCTTTCTTT.

This clonotype has only a few counts. J is TRBJ1-1 and V is TRBV20-1, with 7 bases identical to TRBD1. Trimming cost V 5 bases and J 6 bases; bases outside gene matches: 9. Germline CDR1 reads DFQATT; CDR2 reads SNEGSKA (reference sequence). This CDR3 is built from 13 residues. The CDR3 DNA is TGCAGTGCTCTGGAACAAGGGGGCCCTGAAGCTTTCTTT. Translating it yields CSALEQGGPEAFF.

This clonotype was observed many times. The V gene is TRBV28, the J gene TRBJ2-2; D gene unclear. Trimming shortened V by 3 bases and J by 0 bases, and 11 bases separated the two germline ends. This CDR3 comprises 16 residues. Germline assignment: CDR1 MDHEN and CDR2 SYDVKM. This CDR3 reads CASSFPRTANTGELFF. For the CDR3, the DNA is TGTGCCAGCAGTTTCCCCCGGACGGCGAACACCGGGGAGCTGTTTTTT.

This clonotype has a count of ten or more. This chain uses TRBV6-1 with TRBJ2-1; TRBD2 might be the D (6 bases). The CDR3 spans 16 residues. Looked up from germline, CDR1 is MNHNS and CDR2 is SASEGT. V was pared by 6 bases and J by 0 bases, with 15 bases between. CDR3 region: CASSTGLRSSYNEQFF. DNA for the CDR3: TGTGCCAGCAGCACGGGACTCCGGAGCTCCTACAATGAGCAGTTCTTC.

This clonotype showed up just once. The chain is built from TRBV4-1 and TRBJ2-6; D is undetermined. This CDR3 has 14 amino acids. The V and J ends lost 3 bases and 0 bases respectively, with 3 bases between them. The germline gives CDR1 MGHRA, CDR2 YSYEKL. CDR3 coding DNA: TGCGCCAGCAGCCAGATCTCTGGGGCCAACGTCCTGACTTTC. It translates to CASSQISGANVLTF.

This rearrangement joins TRBV20-1 to TRBJ1-4; D is ambiguous. This CDR3 is 13 amino acids long. Germline CDR1 is DFQATT and CDR2 is SNEGSKA (reference sequence). The germline V and J ends were trimmed by 5 bases and 8 bases, with 15 bases remaining between them. The CDR3 loop is CSAVGGPWEKLFF. The CDR3 DNA sequence: TGCAGTGCTGTTGGTGGGCCTTGGGAAAAACTGTTTTTT.

The sample holds a few counts of this clonotype. The J gene is TRBJ2-2, the V gene TRBV3-1; D gene unclear. This CDR3 is 17 amino acids long. V was clipped by 0 bases and J by 0 bases, with 11 bases between them. Germline V lookup: CDR1 LGHDT, CDR2 YNNKEL (reference sequence). The CDR3 nucleotides are TGTGCCAGCAGCCAAGATAGGGAACCCGCGAACACCGGGGAGCTGTTTTTT. Residues: CASSQDREPANTGELFF.

The table lists this clonotype with many counts. The V and J genes are TRBV5-1 and TRBJ1-1; maybe TRBD1 (5 bases). Germline V CDR1 and CDR2: SGHRS, YFSETQ. V lost 1 base to trimming and J lost 1 base, with 8 bases between them. CDR3 size: 14 residues. CDR3 sequence reads: CASSLNGGNTEAFF. In nucleotides, the CDR3 is TGCGCCAGCAGCTTGAACGGGGGGAACACTGAAGCTTTCTTT.

This clonotype was observed a handful of times. Mismatch with germline at one junction end may stem from a read error. The V gene is TRBV29-1, the J gene TRBJ1-2; D is uncertain. The CDR3 is 13 amino acids. Germline V gene lookup returns CDR1 SQVTM and CDR2 ANQGSEA. CDR3 in DNA: TGCAGCGTTGAGGTTCCGGGGTACTACGGCTACACCTTC. Translated: CSVEVPGYYGYTF.

Many counts were recorded for this clonotype. The chain uses TRBV30 and TRBJ2-1, with TRBD2 identical over 13 bases. CDR1 and CDR2 (germline): GTSNPN, SVGIG (reference sequence). J lost 8 bases, V lost 4 bases, and 5 bases had no gene match. The CDR3 sequence is 14 residues long. The DNA for the CDR3 is TGTGCCTGGACGTCAGGACTAGCGGGGGATGAGCAGTTCTTC. It encodes CAWTSGLAGDEQFF.

The chain is built from TRBV14 and TRBJ1-2; 7 positions match TRBD1. Trimming cost V 4 bases and J 4 bases; bases outside gene matches: 12. The CDR3 covers 16 residues. Germline assignment: CDR1 SGHDN and CDR2 FVKESK. CDR3 DNA: TGTGCCAGCAGCCCCAGGGGGATAGCCACGAGCTATGGCTACACCTTC. Translation: CASSPRGIATSYGYTF.

This clonotype turned up a few times. The chain has TRBV5-1 and TRBJ2-2, with 10 bases fitting TRBD2. The germline V gene has CDR1 SGHRS and CDR2 YFSETQ. Trimming at V came to 4 bases and at J to 1 base, leaving 13 bases not matched to a gene. CDR3 length equals 19 residues. The CDR3 DNA reads TGCGCCAGCAGCCTCTCGTCGCTAGCGGGAGTTTTGAACACCGGGGAGCTGTTTTTT. This codes for CASSLSSLAGVLNTGELFF. Full variable domain (remainder filled in from reference TRBV5-1 and TRBJ2-2): KAGVTQTPRYLIKTRGQQVTLSCSPISGHRSVSWYQQTPGQGLQFLFEYFSETQRNKGNFPGRFSGRQFSNSRSEMNVSTLELGDSALYLCASSLSSLAGVLNTGELFFGEGSRLTVL.

This rearrangement joins TRBV7-9 to TRBJ1-4; the D gene is possibly TRBD1 (5 bases). The germline CDR1 and CDR2 sequences are SEHNR and FQNEAQ (reference sequence). The V gene lost 2 bases and the J gene lost 6 bases, with 10 bases spanning the gap. The CDR3 sequence is 14 residues long. CDR3 nucleotide sequence: TGTGCCAGCAGCTTAAGGGCGGGGGATGAAAAACTGTTTTTT. Protein: CASSLRAGDEKLFF. Based on the CDR3 plus reference TRBV7-9 and TRBJ1-4, the full variable domain is DTGVSQNPRHKITKRGQNVTFRCDPISEHNRLYWYRQTLGQGPEFLTYFQNEAQLEKSRLLSDRFSAERPKGSFSTLEIQRTEQGDSAMYLCASSLRAGDEKLFFGSGTQLSVL.

This clonotype was recorded at least ten times. The chain employs TRBV6-1 and TRBJ2-1, with 8 bases aligning to TRBD1. The trim removed 5 bases at V and 5 bases at J, leaving 11 bases unmatched. The CDR3 loop spans 16 amino acids. The V gene's germline CDR1 is MNHNS and CDR2 SASEGT. The CDR3 sequence: CASSPYPGQGDNEQFF. CDR3 DNA sequence: TGTGCCAGCAGTCCATATCCAGGACAGGGTGACAATGAGCAGTTCTTC.